The following is a T cell receptor (beta chain) sequence with its context. The target of this receptor is not known. No quality values exist for individual bases; no much larger clone is one base distant. The germline V gene (reference sequence) yields MNHNY for CDR1 and SVGAGI for CDR2. The V and J ends are trimmed by 6 bases and 5 bases, leaving 13 bases between them. From its cysteine to its phenylalanine, the CDR3 spans 13 amino acids. The sequence is cut down to CDR3 DNA, 39 bases in frame from base 1. The data were taken from a study of response to subunit inactivated influenza vaccine (dated by TCRdb to 2016 to 2019). Looking at the study overall: To follow how T cells responded to a trivalent subunit inactivated influenza vaccine, the researchers relied on deep quantitative profiling of the T cell receptor repertoire. The paper as a whole reports these results and caveats: The authors proposed that each seasonal influenza vaccination may bring in only a limited number of new T cells.

Libraries were made using RT-PCR. The sample was run on an Illumina HiSeq 2500. TCRdb ran its own pipeline on the public reads, namely fastp trimming at Q25 and MiXCR clone calling, and kept in-frame beta chains. One record per CDR3 amino acid sequence lists the most common genes and DNA. Present in this sample are around 470,000 distinct CDR3 sequences, approximately 7.3% of which were seen just once. Of the sample, about an eighth is held by the ten largest clones. Recombination connected TRBV6-6 to TRBJ2-5, with the D gene call left open. The source material was PBMCs from blood, sampled less than 30 months after vaccination. This sequence originates from a man between 50 and 69 years old who received an inactivated influenza vaccine. Donor details come from another sample of the same person, matched by shared clones. This receptor carries the CDR3 CASRPDYRETQYF. The sequenced DNA: TGTGCCAGCAGACCCGATTATCGGGAGACCCAGTACTTC.